The clone carrying this T cell receptor (beta chain) was recorded at least ten times. This sample was taken from a study of shared clonotypes between healthy human individuals. In the source study's methods: ImmunoSEQ gave junction-only sequences without quality scores, so filtering differed. Clones were read by immunoSEQ multiplex PCR, and TCRdb kept only the in-frame ones, dropping some. That table supplies the V and J calls and clone size; D and trimming were determined from the DNA. The sample holds 90,000 to 120,000 clones; about 70% are singletons and the top ten take about 25%. CD8 memory merged CD45RO+ cells and CCR7-negative CD45RA+ TemRA cells into one population. The V segment lost 4 bases and the J segment 7 bases; nucleotides outside the gene matches: 12. Germline V gives CDR1 MDHEN, CDR2 SYDVKM. The CDR3 is made up of 15 amino acids.

The chain couples TRBV28 to TRBJ1-2; 7 nucleotides agree with TRBD1. Sequenced input: memory CD8+ T cells sorted from blood. Indicated subset: CD45RO+ cells pooled with CCR7-negative TemRA cells. The receptor was derived from a woman in her twenties or thirties in good health. The CDR3 here is CASSSRYRGEGGYTF. DNA for the CDR3: TGTGCCAGCAGTTCCCGATACAGGGGAGAGGGTGGCTACACCTTC.